A single count supports the clone carrying this T cell receptor beta chain. Its antigen is currently unknown. This specimen comes from a study of memory CD4+ T cells and cytomegalovirus serostatus. Study-level background: Donors were healthy Belgian adults, several CMV seropositive and approximately 25 seronegative. Study-level findings and limits: About 40% of the roughly 160 known CMV-associated TCRbeta sequences appeared in CD4+ memory.

Single viable CD3+CD4+CD8-CD45RO+ cells were sorted as the memory CD4+ T cells. CD4+ T cells were isolated by positive magnetic selection. Only in-frame clones appear in the TCRdb table, and some are missing; sequencing was by immunoSEQ multiplex PCR. The sample lists some 50,000 clones, roughly 80% occurring once. The V end was cut by 6 bases, the J end by 5 bases, with 13 bases between. This CDR3 region has 14 residues. Germline CDR1 LNHDA, CDR2 SQIVND (reference sequence). V and J are TRBV19 and TRBJ1-4; no clear D. The receptor was derived from an adult in good health and CMV-seropositive. Sequenced material: memory CD4+ T cells from blood. This CDR3 reads CASRRASRNEKLFF. As DNA, the CDR3 is TGTGCCAGTAGACGGGCGTCTCGGAATGAAAAACTGTTTTTT. The full variable domain, rest sourced from reference TRBV19 and TRBJ1-4, is DGGITQSPKYLFRKEGQNVTLSCEQNLNHDAMYWYRQDPGQGLRLIYYSQIVNDFQKGDIAEGYSVSREKKESFPLTVTSAQKNPTAFYLCASRRASRNEKLFFGSGTQLSVL.